The 18 T cell receptor beta chains below come from one sample, sequenced in a study of T-cell memory formation after mild COVID-19. TCRdb recomputed calls from the 5' RACE reads with MiXCR, one row per CDR3 protein. The repertoire holds about 400,000 distinct CDR3 sequences, more than 15% seen once, with roughly a fifth in the top ten. Sequenced sample: PBMCs or a T cell subset sorted from them (not recorded which). These receptors all come from a man in his late teens or twenties who had mild COVID-19 (a few samples of this study predate the infection). Cell type and time point are not known.

The chain couples TRBV12-3 or TRBV12-4 to TRBJ2-7; either TRBD1 or TRBD2 may fit D (6 bases each). Deletions cut 4 bases from V and 7 bases from J, with 14 bases between. This CDR3 contains 13 residues. DNA of the CDR3: TGTGCCAGCAGTTACGGGGGCCCGGGTGAGCAGTACTTC. Its protein product is CASSYGGPGEQYF.

This clonotype was seen a handful of times. J is TRBJ2-2 and V is TRBV20-1, with D unclear. There are 14 residues in the CDR3. The germline V and J ends were trimmed by 3 bases and 4 bases, with 12 bases remaining between them. In germline, CDR1 is DFQATT, CDR2 SNEGSKA (reference sequence). The CDR3 region has the DNA TGCAGTGCTAGCGACCTCAGAATCACCGGGGAGCTGTTTTTT. Its translation: CSASDLRITGELFF.

Details on this clonotype: The junction and the germline gene differ at one end; a read error may be behind it. The rearrangement links TRBV25-1 to TRBJ2-1, with D possibly called TRBD1 or TRBD2 (5 bases each). The CDR3 has 17 amino acids. Germline CDR1 and CDR2: MGHDK and SYGVNS. CDR3 in DNA: TGTGCCAGCAGCGAATTCAGGACTGCCTCAGGGAACAATGAGCAGTTCTTC. Translation gives CASSEFRTASGNNEQFF. The variable domain in full, completed from reference TRBV25-1 and TRBJ2-1, reads EADIYQTPRYLVIGTGKKITLECSQTMGHDKMYWYQQDPGMELHLIHYSYGVNSTEKGDLSSESTVSRIRTEHFPLTLESARPSHTSQYLCASSEFRTASGNNEQFFGPGTRLTVL.

This clonotype appeared a few times. The genes are TRBV2 and TRBJ1-5, with unresolved D. Germline assignment: CDR1 SNHLY and CDR2 FYNNEI. The length of the CDR3 is 13 residues. Trimming removed 5 bases at V and 6 bases at J, with 11 bases between. This CDR3 reads CASSTGRIQPQHF. As DNA, the CDR3 is TGTGCCAGCAGTACTGGGAGAATTCAGCCCCAGCATTTT. The whole variable domain, remainder taken from reference TRBV2 and TRBJ1-5, is EPEVTQTPSHQVTQMGQEVILRCVPISNHLYFYWYRQILGQKVEFLVSFYNNEISEKSEIFDDQFSVERPDGSNFTLKIRSTKLEDSAMYFCASSTGRIQPQHFGDGTRLSIL.

The V call is TRBV20-1, the J call TRBJ2-7, with D perhaps matching TRBD1 (5 bases). V lost 2 bases and J lost 1, with 6 bases in between. The CDR3 extends over 12 amino acids. CDR1 is DFQATT and CDR2 is SNEGSKA in the germline V gene (reference sequence). Written as DNA, the CDR3 is TGCAGTGCTAGACGACAGTCCTACGAGCAGTACGTC. Translating gives CSARRQSYEQYV.

The V and J genes are TRBV3-1 and TRBJ2-2; 11 positions agree with TRBD1. The CDR3 is made up of 19 amino acids. V was clipped by 0 bases and J by 7 bases; unmatched bases: 13. Per the germline V gene, CDR1 is LGHDT and CDR2 is YNNKEL (reference sequence). CDR3 residues: CASSQDRSRTGGVSGELFF. CDR3 nucleotides: TGTGCCAGCAGCCAAGACAGAAGCCGGACAGGGGGCGTGAGCGGGGAGCTGTTTTTT.

The chain couples TRBV7-2 to TRBJ1-4, with TRBD1 matching 7 bases. In germline, CDR1 is SGHTA, CDR2 FQGNSA. Trimming took 5 bases from V and 7 from J; bases not matched to a gene: 7. CDR3 size: 14 residues. The CDR3 DNA reads TGTGCCAGCAGCATCAACAGGGGTGGTGAAAAACTGTTTTTT. This sequence encodes CASSINRGGEKLFF.

This clonotype was picked up a small number of times. The chain couples TRBV20-1 to TRBJ2-3, with D tentatively TRBD1 or TRBD2 (6 bases each). CDR1 is DFQATT and CDR2 is SNEGSKA in the germline V gene (reference sequence). V was shortened by 5 bases and J by 2 bases, with 20 bases between the two germline ends. This CDR3 is 16 amino acids long. CDR3 nucleotide sequence: TGCAGTGCTTGGGGGGCCGGGCGGGCGCTCACAGATACGCAGTATTTT. Its translation: CSAWGAGRALTDTQYF.

V is TRBV5-4 and J is TRBJ2-7; 7 nucleotides align to TRBD2. Germline CDR1 is SGHNT and CDR2 is YYREEE (reference sequence). This CDR3 contains 15 residues. V lost 4 bases to trimming and J lost 2 bases; unmatched junction nucleotides: 9. The DNA of the CDR3 is TGTGCCAGCAGCGCCGGGGGAGGGATAACCTACGAGCAGTACTTC. The encoded protein is CASSAGGGITYEQYF.

This sequence joins TRBV5-1 and TRBJ1-5; perhaps TRBD1 as D (6 bases). Trimming took off 4 bases at V and 9 bases at J, with 17 bases between the two ends. The CDR3 covers 14 residues. Looked up from germline, CDR1 is SGHRS and CDR2 is YFSETQ. CDR3 in amino acids: CASSPGARGVPQHF. The CDR3 DNA reads TGCGCCAGCAGCCCGGGGGCCCGCGGGGTGCCCCAGCATTTT.

The rearrangement joins TRBV7-9 to TRBJ2-7; the D call may be TRBD1 or TRBD2 (5 bases each). The V end lost 4 bases, the J end lost 5 bases, and 12 bases lay between the germline ends. The CDR3 is 13 residues long. Germline CDR1 is SEHNR and CDR2 is FQNEAQ (reference sequence). DNA for the CDR3: TGTGCCAGCAGCTCCCCTGGGGGAGACGAGCAGTACTTC. Translation gives CASSSPGGDEQYF.

This chain joins TRBV6-5 and TRBJ1-2; no definite D call. Per germline, CDR1 MNHEY and CDR2 SVGAGI. The length of the CDR3 is 13 residues. The V end lost 8 bases, the J end lost 4 bases, and 14 bases lay between the germline ends. CDR3 DNA sequence: TGTGCCAGCGGCCTGAAAGGGAGCTATGGCTACACCTTC. This codes for CASGLKGSYGYTF.

V is TRBV12-3 or TRBV12-4 and J is TRBJ1-1, with 8 bases that match TRBD1. V was pared by 5 bases and J by 1 base, with 9 bases of the junction left unmatched. The CDR3 has 16 amino acids. CDR3 sequence (DNA): TGTGCCAGCAGTCCTAGGGGTACAGGGGGGAACACTGAAGCTTTCTTT. This translates into CASSPRGTGGNTEAFF.

This sequence joins TRBV6-6 and TRBJ2-2; 8 positions agree with TRBD2. CDR3 length: 17 amino acids. J lost 3 bases, V lost 2 bases, and 8 bases had no gene match. CDR1 and CDR2 from the germline V gene are MNHNY and SVGAGI (reference sequence). The CDR3, as DNA: TGTGCCAGCAGTTACCCGACCGGGGGGGAGTACACCGGGGAGCTGTTTTTT. Translated: CASSYPTGGEYTGELFF.

The CDR3: CASSSGGWETQYF. The CDR3, as DNA: TGTGCCAGCAGCTCGGGGGGTTGGGAGACCCAGTACTTC. The V and J genes are TRBV7-3 and TRBJ2-5, with 7 nucleotides matching TRBD2. CDR1 and CDR2 (germline): SGHTA, FQGTGA. This CDR3 is 13 amino acids long. V was clipped by 4 bases and J by 5 bases; unmatched bases: 4.

This clonotype was recorded at least ten times. The CDR3 DNA reads TGTGCCACCAGCAGAGTAGGGGCGGGCAATGAGCAGTTCTTC. Encoded protein: CATSRVGAGNEQFF. The J gene is TRBJ2-1, the V gene TRBV15; D is perhaps TRBD1 or TRBD2 (5 bases each). Deletions cut 1 base from V and 6 bases from J, with 10 bases between. The CDR3 is made up of 14 amino acids. Germline V gene sequence: CDR1 LNHNV, CDR2 YYDKDF (reference sequence).

The rearrangement links TRBV7-2 to TRBJ2-2, with 7 positions matching TRBD2. The CDR3 covers 16 residues. Looked up from germline, CDR1 is SGHTA and CDR2 is FQGNSA. V lost 2 bases and J lost 1; bases outside the gene matches: 4. In DNA, the CDR3 is TGTGCCAGCAGCTTACGTCGCGGGAGGAACACCGGGGAGCTGTTTTTT. As protein: CASSLRRGRNTGELFF.

This clonotype has at least ten counts. V usage is TRBV12-3 or TRBV12-4 and J usage is TRBJ1-2; weak D call: TRBD1 (6 bases). This CDR3 region has 13 residues. Trimming stripped 4 bases from V and 8 bases from J, with 14 bases between. The CDR3 DNA sequence: TGTGCCAGCAGTTCCCGGGCACAGGGCGGCTACACCTTC. Its translation is CASSSRAQGGYTF.